This T cell receptor beta chain was documented in a study of blood T cell repertoires in COVID-19. Study overall: Sites in the United States, Italy and Spain provided acute and convalescent COVID-19 samples.

The CDR3 consists of 11 residues. With 5 bases removed from V and 6 bases from J, the gap between germline ends came to 6 bases. CDR1 and CDR2 (germline): LNHDA, SQIVND (reference sequence). Profiling relied on immunoSEQ multiplex PCR, and the TCRdb table lists in-frame clones only, not all of them. The top ten clones hold around 3.1% of a sample with tens of thousands of clones, about 91% of them seen once. This TCR derives from a woman in her 70s with active COVID-19. This chain uses TRBV19 with TRBJ2-3, with unresolved D. Sequencing was carried out using peripheral blood. The CDR3 DNA reads as TGTGCCAGTAGTGTGGAGGATACGCAGTATTTT. Protein sequence: CASSVEDTQYF.